Listed here are 13 T cell receptor beta chains from one sample, sequenced in a study of shared clonotypes between healthy human individuals. This table comes from immunoSEQ multiplex PCR, and its TCRdb copy is limited to in-frame clones, with some not included. The sample has nearly 1 million clones, 70% to 85% seen once; the top ten hold about 1.5%. The sample consisted of memory CD4+ T cells sorted from blood. Stated subset: CD45RA-negative fraction. The origin of the receptors is a man between 18 and 35 years old in good health.

The chain uses TRBV11-2 and TRBJ1-4; D gene unclear. This CDR3 is built from 13 residues. V lost 4 bases and J lost 10, with 13 bases in between. Germline V gene sequence: CDR1 SGHAT, CDR2 FQNNGV. This CDR3 reads CASSSRRDGKLFF. CDR3 coding DNA: TGTGCCAGCAGCTCCCGCCGCGATGGAAAACTGTTTTTT.

The V gene is TRBV7-9, the J gene TRBJ2-7; the D is unclear. The CDR3 loop spans 14 amino acids. From germline, CDR1 is SEHNR and CDR2 FQNEAQ (reference sequence). V was pared by 3 bases and J by 10 bases, with 19 bases between. This CDR3 reads CASSFITDQNPQYF. The DNA of the CDR3 is TGTGCCAGCAGCTTTATTACAGATCAAAACCCCCAGTACTTC.

This rearrangement joins TRBV30 to TRBJ2-7, with 11 positions matching TRBD1. With V trimmed by 1 base and J by 4 bases, 3 bases remained unmatched. This CDR3 has 14 residues. Germline V lookup: CDR1 GTSNPN, CDR2 SVGIG (reference sequence). CDR3 region: CAWSGGQGAYEQYF. CDR3 nucleotides: TGTGCCTGGAGTGGAGGACAGGGGGCTTACGAGCAGTACTTC.

The chain uses TRBV7-9 and TRBJ2-1; 9 nucleotides agree with TRBD2. This CDR3 region has 15 residues. CDR1 is SEHNR, CDR2 FQNEAQ, per germline (reference sequence). Trimming cost V 1 base and J 7 bases; bases outside gene matches: 5. CDR3 nucleotides: TGTGCCAGCAGCTTAGAGGCGGGGGGGCGGAATGAGCAGTTCTTC. Residues: CASSLEAGGRNEQFF.

This clone was observed a handful of times. The identical CDR3 is also encoded by other nucleotide sequences in the sample. The chain couples TRBV2 to TRBJ2-2, with 7 positions matching TRBD2. The CDR3 is 15 residues long. Germline V gene lookup returns CDR1 SNHLY and CDR2 FYNNEI. V trimming: 3 bases; J trimming: 4 bases; junction bases outside the gene matches: 5. The CDR3: CASSESGGGTGELFF. The CDR3 DNA reads as TGTGCCAGCAGTGAGTCTGGCGGGGGCACCGGGGAGCTGTTTTTT.

CDR3 DNA: TGTGCCAGCAGCTTAACAGGGTTTAAATCCTACAATGAGCAGTTCTTC. It specifies CASSLTGFKSYNEQFF. This chain links TRBV7-3 with TRBJ2-1; no clear D. The CDR3 runs to 16 residues. V was shortened by 0 bases and J by 1 base, with 10 bases between the two germline ends. Germline V gene sequence: CDR1 SGHTA, CDR2 FQGTGA.

The CDR3 nucleotides read TGTGCCAGCAGGACAGGGGGCCCCAGCGTGGAAAAACTGTTTTTT. This codes for CASRTGGPSVEKLFF. The genes are TRBV6-1 and TRBJ1-4, with 10 bases lining up with TRBD1. This CDR3 region has 15 residues. V gave up 6 bases and J gave up 8 bases; unmatched junction bases: 9. Germline CDR1 and CDR2: MNHNS and SASEGT.

This clone was counted between two and nine times. The chain joins TRBV7-8 to TRBJ1-5; 8 bases map to TRBD1. The CDR3 spans 15 residues. Germline V gene lookup returns CDR1 SGHVS and CDR2 FQNEAQ. After removal of 0 bases from V and 7 bases from J, the junction contained 5 bases not matched to a gene. As DNA, the CDR3 is TGTGCCAGCAGCTTAGCGCAGGGGGCGAGGCAGCCCCAGCATTTT. Its protein product is CASSLAQGARQPQHF.

The rearrangement links TRBV30 to TRBJ2-3, with D unclear. The germline V gene has CDR1 GTSNPN and CDR2 SVGIG (reference sequence). With 0 bases removed from V and 0 bases from J, the gap between germline ends came to 7 bases. This CDR3 is built from 14 residues. The CDR3: CAWSVGSSTDTQYF. CDR3 sequence (DNA): TGTGCCTGGAGTGTCGGGTCTAGCACAGATACGCAGTATTTT. The full variable domain, its missing parts supplied by reference TRBV30 and TRBJ2-3, is SQTIHQWPATLVQPVGSPLSLECTVEGTSNPNLYWYRQAAGRGLQLLFYSVGIGQISSEVPQNLSASRPQDRQFILSSKKLLLSDSGFYLCAWSVGSSTDTQYFGPGTRLTVL.

This clone turned up a few times. The V and J genes are TRBV6-5 and TRBJ1-5; possibly TRBD1 for D (5 bases). This CDR3 has 14 residues. The germline V and J ends were trimmed by 4 bases and 3 bases, with 10 bases remaining between them. CDR1 and CDR2 from the germline V gene are MNHEY and SVGAGI. The CDR3 loop reads CASSLGVVNQPQHF. The CDR3, as DNA: TGTGCCAGCAGTTTGGGGGTGGTCAATCAGCCCCAGCATTTT.

This chain uses TRBV5-1 with TRBJ1-4, with D uncertain. V was pared by 4 bases and J by 0 bases, with 7 bases between. Germline V gene sequence: CDR1 SGHRS, CDR2 YFSETQ. This CDR3 is 14 amino acids long. CDR3 DNA: TGCGCCAGCAGCCAGCTTGCAACTAATGAAAAACTGTTTTTT. It codes for CASSQLATNEKLFF.

The gene calls are TRBV11-3 and TRBJ2-1; 11 nucleotides agree with TRBD2. Per germline, CDR1 SGHNT and CDR2 YENEEA. V shed 5 bases and J 5 bases; nucleotides not matched to a gene: 5. The length of the CDR3 is 15 residues. The CDR3 coding sequence is TGTGCCAGCAGCGCCGGGACTAGCGGACACAATGAGCAGTTCTTC. Translation gives CASSAGTSGHNEQFF.

This chain joins TRBV5-6 and TRBJ2-5; D is perhaps TRBD1 or TRBD2 (5 bases each). V was trimmed by 1 base and J by 4 bases, leaving 14 bases between them. This CDR3 region has 15 residues. Germline assignment: CDR1 SGHDT and CDR2 YYEEEE. CDR3 sequence: CASSLYWGLRETQYF. Here the CDR3 DNA reads TGTGCCAGCAGCTTGTATTGGGGGTTGCGAGAGACCCAGTACTTC.